One and the same sample provided the 7 T cell receptor beta chains below, sequenced in a study of OX40 agonist ivuxolimab in advanced cancers. Profiling relied on immunoSEQ multiplex PCR, and the TCRdb table lists in-frame clones only, not all of them. The sample carries some 77,000 clones, roughly 88% recorded once. The starting material was CD4+ or CD8+ T cells sorted from blood, obtained in a trial of the OX40 agonist ivuxolimab. These receptor sequences come from an adult with an advanced solid tumor such as melanoma, head and neck, liver or kidney cancer.

This chain connects TRBV30 to TRBJ1-1, with no clear D. V was clipped by 1 base and J by 1 base, with 4 bases between them. The germline V gene has CDR1 GTSNPN and CDR2 SVGIG (reference sequence). This CDR3 has 12 residues. In DNA form, the CDR3 reads TGTGCCTGGAGTGGGGAGAACACTGAAGCTTTCTTT. Translation gives CAWSGENTEAFF.

This rearrangement joins TRBV5-1 to TRBJ2-7, with 11 positions matching TRBD2. The CDR3 runs 14 residues. The junction had 2 bases not matched to a gene; V was cut back by 1 base and J by 5 bases. Germline assignment: CDR1 SGHRS and CDR2 YFSETQ. DNA of the CDR3: TGCGCCAGCAGCTTGACTAGCGGGAGTAACGAGCAGTACTTC. This sequence encodes CASSLTSGSNEQYF.

This rearrangement joins TRBV6-1 to TRBJ2-7, with TRBD2 identical over 9 bases. After removal of 3 bases from V and 6 bases from J, the junction contained 9 bases not matched to a gene. This CDR3 comprises 15 residues. From germline, CDR1 is MNHNS and CDR2 SASEGT. The CDR3 region is CASSDFGLASSEQYF. CDR3 DNA sequence: TGTGCCAGCAGTGATTTTGGACTAGCGAGCAGCGAGCAGTACTTC.

This clone was observed a few times. V usage is TRBV6-1 and J usage is TRBJ1-5, with TRBD1 as a possible D gene (6 bases). V gave up 4 bases and J gave up 6 bases, with 10 bases separating them. Germline V gives CDR1 MNHNS, CDR2 SASEGT. The length of the CDR3 is 13 residues. The CDR3 coding sequence is TGTGCCAGCAGTGGAGGGGGGCTTCAGCCCCAGCATTTT. This codes for CASSGGGLQPQHF.

The count of this clone is one. The chain has TRBV10-3 and TRBJ2-1; tentatively, D is TRBD2 (5 bases). The germline V and J ends were trimmed by 3 bases and 5 bases, with 17 bases remaining between them. The CDR3 has 16 amino acids. CDR1 is ENHRY, CDR2 SYGVKD, per germline. The CDR3 DNA is TGTGCCATCAGTGAAGGAAAGAGGACCGGGGACAATGAGCAGTTCTTC. This encodes CAISEGKRTGDNEQFF.

This clone appeared once. This rearrangement joins TRBV6-5 to TRBJ1-2; the D gene is possibly TRBD1 (6 bases). CDR1 and CDR2 from the germline V gene are MNHEY and SVGAGI. Trimming left V 0 bases short and J 5 bases short, with 10 bases between. This CDR3 has 14 residues. The CDR3 sequence: CASSYSTQGYGYTF. In nucleotides, the CDR3 is TGTGCCAGCAGTTACTCGACACAGGGATATGGCTACACCTTC.

This rearrangement joins TRBV30 to TRBJ1-5; D uncertain. The germline V and J ends were trimmed by 2 bases and 3 bases, with 8 bases remaining between them. CDR1 GTSNPN and CDR2 SVGIG come from the germline V gene (reference sequence). This CDR3 is built from 13 residues. The CDR3 coding sequence is TGTGCCTGGAGTCCGGGTATCAATCAGCCCCAGCATTTT. Protein: CAWSPGINQPQHF.